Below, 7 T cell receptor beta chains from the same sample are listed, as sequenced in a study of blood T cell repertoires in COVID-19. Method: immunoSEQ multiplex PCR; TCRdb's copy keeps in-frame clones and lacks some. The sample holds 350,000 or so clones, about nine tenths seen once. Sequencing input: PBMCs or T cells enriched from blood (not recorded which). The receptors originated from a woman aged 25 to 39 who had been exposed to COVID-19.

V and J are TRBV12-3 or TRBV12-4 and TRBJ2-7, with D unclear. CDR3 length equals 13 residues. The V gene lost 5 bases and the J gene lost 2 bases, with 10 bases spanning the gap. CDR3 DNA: TGTGCCAGCAGTACCAGACTCCCCTACGAGCAGTACTTC. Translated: CASSTRLPYEQYF.

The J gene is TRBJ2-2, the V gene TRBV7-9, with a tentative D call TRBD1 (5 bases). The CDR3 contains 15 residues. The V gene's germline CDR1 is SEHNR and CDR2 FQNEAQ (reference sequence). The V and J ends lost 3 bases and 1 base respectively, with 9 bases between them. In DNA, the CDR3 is TGTGCCAGCAGCTTCCCAAGGGGGAACACCGGGGAGCTGTTTTTT. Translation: CASSFPRGNTGELFF.

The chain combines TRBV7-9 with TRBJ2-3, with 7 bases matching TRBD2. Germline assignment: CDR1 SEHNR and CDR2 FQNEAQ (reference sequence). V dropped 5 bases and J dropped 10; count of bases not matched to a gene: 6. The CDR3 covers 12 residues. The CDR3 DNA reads TGTGCCAGCAGCCCGGGGGGTCAAGCGCAGTATTTT. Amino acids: CASSPGGQAQYF.

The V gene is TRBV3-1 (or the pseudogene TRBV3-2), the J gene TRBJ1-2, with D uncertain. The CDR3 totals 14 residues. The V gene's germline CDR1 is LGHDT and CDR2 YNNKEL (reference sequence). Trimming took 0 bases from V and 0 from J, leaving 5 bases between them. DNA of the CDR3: TGTGCCAGCAGCCAAGACAAAACTAACTATGGCTACACCTTC. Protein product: CASSQDKTNYGYTF.

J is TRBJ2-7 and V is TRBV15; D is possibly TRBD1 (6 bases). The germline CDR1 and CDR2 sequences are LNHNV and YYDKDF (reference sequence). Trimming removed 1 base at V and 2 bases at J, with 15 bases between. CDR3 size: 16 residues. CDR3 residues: CATSRGPRTDTYEQYF. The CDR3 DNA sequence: TGTGCCACCAGCAGAGGACCGCGGACAGACACCTACGAGCAGTACTTC.

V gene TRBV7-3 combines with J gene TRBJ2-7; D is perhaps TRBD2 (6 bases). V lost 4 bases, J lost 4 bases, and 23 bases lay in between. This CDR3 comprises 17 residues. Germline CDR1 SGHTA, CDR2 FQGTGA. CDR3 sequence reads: CASSCDPGLARRYEQYF. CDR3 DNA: TGTGCCAGCAGCTGTGATCCGGGACTTGCCCGGCGATACGAGCAGTACTTC.

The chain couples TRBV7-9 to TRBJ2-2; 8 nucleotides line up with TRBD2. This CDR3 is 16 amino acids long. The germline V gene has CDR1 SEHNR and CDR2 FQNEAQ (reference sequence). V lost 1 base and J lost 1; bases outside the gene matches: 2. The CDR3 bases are TGTGCCAGCAGCTTAGGAGCGGGAGAGAACACCGGGGAGCTGTTTTTT. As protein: CASSLGAGENTGELFF.